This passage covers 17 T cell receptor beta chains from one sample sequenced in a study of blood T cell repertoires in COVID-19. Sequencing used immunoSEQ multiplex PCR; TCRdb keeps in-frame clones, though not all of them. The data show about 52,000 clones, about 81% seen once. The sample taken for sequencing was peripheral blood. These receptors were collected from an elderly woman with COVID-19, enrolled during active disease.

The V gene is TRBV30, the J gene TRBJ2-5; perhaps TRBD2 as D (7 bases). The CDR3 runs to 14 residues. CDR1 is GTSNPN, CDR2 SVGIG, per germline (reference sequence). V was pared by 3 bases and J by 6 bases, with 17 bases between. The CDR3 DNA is TGTGCCTGGAGAAAAGGGGGGGGTATCCAGACCCAGTACTTC. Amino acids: CAWRKGGGIQTQYF.

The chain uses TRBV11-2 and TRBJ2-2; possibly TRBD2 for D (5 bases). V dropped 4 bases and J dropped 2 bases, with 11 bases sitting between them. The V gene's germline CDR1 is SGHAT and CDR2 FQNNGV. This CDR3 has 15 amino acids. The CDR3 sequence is CASSSISGNTGELFF. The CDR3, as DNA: TGTGCCAGCAGCTCAATAAGCGGAAACACCGGGGAGCTGTTTTTT.

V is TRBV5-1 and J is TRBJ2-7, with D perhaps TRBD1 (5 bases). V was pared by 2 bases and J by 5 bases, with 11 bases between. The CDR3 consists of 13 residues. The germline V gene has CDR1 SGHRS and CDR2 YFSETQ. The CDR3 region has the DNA TGCGCCAGCAGCTTACAGGTTTTAAACGAGCAGTACTTC. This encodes CASSLQVLNEQYF.

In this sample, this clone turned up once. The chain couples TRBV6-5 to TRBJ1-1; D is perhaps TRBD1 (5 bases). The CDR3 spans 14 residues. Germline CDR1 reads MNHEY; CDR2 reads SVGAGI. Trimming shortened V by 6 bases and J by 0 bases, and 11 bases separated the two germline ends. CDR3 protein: CASSLTRVNTEAFF. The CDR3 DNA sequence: TGTGCCAGCAGCTTAACCAGGGTGAACACTGAAGCTTTCTTT.

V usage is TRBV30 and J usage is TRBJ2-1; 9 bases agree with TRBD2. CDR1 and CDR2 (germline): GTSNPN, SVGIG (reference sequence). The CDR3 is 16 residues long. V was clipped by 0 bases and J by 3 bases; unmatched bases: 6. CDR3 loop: CAWSVTGGGGYNEQFF. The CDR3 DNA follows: TGTGCCTGGAGTGTTACTGGCGGGGGGGGCTACAATGAGCAGTTCTTC. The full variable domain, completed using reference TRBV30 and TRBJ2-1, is SQTIHQWPATLVQPVGSPLSLECTVEGTSNPNLYWYRQAAGRGLQLLFYSVGIGQISSEVPQNLSASRPQDRQFILSSKKLLLSDSGFYLCAWSVTGGGGYNEQFFGPGTRLTVL.

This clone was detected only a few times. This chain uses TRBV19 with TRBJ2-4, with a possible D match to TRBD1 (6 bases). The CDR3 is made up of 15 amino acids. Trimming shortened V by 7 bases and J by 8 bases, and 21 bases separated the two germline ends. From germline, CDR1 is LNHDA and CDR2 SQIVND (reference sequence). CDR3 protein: CASKPRGDGLDIQYF. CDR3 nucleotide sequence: TGTGCCAGTAAGCCCAGGGGAGATGGATTAGACATTCAGTACTTC. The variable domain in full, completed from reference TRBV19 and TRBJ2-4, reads DGGITQSPKYLFRKEGQNVTLSCEQNLNHDAMYWYRQDPGQGLRLIYYSQIVNDFQKGDIAEGYSVSREKKESFPLTVTSAQKNPTAFYLCASKPRGDGLDIQYFGAGTRLSVL.

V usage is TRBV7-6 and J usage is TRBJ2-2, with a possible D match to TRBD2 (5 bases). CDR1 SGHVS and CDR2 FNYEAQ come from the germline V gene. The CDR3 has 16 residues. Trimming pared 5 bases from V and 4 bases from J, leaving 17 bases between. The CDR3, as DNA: TGTGCCAGCAGCCCTAGTGCAGTGGCGGGCACCGGGGAGCTGTTTTTT. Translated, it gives CASSPSAVAGTGELFF.

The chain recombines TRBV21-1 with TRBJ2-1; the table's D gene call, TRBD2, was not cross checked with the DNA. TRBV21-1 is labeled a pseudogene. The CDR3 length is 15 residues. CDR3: CASSKLLSSYNEQFF. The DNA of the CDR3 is TGTGCCAGCAGCAAACTGCTAAGCTCCTACAATGAGCAGTTCTTC.

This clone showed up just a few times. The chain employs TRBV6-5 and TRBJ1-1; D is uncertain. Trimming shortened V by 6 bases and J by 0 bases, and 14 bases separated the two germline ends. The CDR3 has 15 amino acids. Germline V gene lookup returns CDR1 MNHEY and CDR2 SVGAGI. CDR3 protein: CASRPPRIMNTEAFF. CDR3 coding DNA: TGTGCCAGCAGACCACCCAGGATAATGAACACTGAAGCTTTCTTT.

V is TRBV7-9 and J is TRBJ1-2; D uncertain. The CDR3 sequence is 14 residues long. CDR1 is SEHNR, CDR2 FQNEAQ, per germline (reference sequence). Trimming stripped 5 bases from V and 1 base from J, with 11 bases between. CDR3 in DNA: TGTGCCAGCAGCACCGTGAACATTAACTATGGCTACACCTTC. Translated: CASSTVNINYGYTF.

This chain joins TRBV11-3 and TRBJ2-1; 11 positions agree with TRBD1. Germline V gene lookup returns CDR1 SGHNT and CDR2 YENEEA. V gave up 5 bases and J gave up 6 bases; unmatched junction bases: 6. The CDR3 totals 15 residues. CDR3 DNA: TGTGCCAGCAGCCGGGGACAGGGGGATGGCAATGAGCAGTTCTTC. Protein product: CASSRGQGDGNEQFF.

CDR3 loop: CASSLGGGGSYEQYF. The CDR3 nucleotides read TGTGCCAGCAGCTTAGGGGGGGGCGGGTCCTACGAGCAGTACTTC. V usage is TRBV7-2 and J usage is TRBJ2-7, with D perhaps TRBD2 (7 bases). The V and J ends lost 1 base and 1 base respectively, with 11 bases between them. In germline, CDR1 is SGHTA, CDR2 FQGNSA. The CDR3 contains 15 residues.

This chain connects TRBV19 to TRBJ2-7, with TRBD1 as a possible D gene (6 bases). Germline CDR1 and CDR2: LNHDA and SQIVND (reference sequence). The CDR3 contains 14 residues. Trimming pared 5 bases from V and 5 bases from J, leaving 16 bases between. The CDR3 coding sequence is TGTGCCAGTAGTCAGAGGCAGGGGTTCCACGAGCAGTACTTC. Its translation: CASSQRQGFHEQYF.

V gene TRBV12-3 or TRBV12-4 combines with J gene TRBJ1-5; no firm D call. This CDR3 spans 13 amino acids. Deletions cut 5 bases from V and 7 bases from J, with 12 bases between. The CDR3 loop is CASSSSAGQPQHF. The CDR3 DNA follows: TGTGCCAGCAGTAGTTCCGCGGGGCAGCCCCAGCATTTT.

CDR3 sequence reads: CASSPNSLPAEAFF. In DNA form, the CDR3 reads TGTGCCAGCAGCCCAAATTCTCTTCCGGCTGAAGCTTTCTTT. This chain links TRBV7-2 with TRBJ1-1; D is uncertain. The CDR3 is 14 amino acids. CDR1 is SGHTA, CDR2 FQGNSA, per germline. Trimming stripped 5 bases from V and 6 bases from J, with 16 bases between.

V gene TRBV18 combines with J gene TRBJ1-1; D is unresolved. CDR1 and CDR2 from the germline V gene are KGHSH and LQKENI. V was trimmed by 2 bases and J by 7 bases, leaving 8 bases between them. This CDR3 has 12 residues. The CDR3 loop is CASSPIRDEAFF. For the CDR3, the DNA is TGTGCCAGCTCACCAATACGAGATGAAGCTTTCTTT.

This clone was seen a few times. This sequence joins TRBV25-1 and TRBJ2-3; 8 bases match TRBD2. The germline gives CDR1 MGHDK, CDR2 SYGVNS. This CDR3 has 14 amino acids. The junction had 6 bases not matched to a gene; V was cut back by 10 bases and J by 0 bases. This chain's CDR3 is CATGLARSTDTQYF. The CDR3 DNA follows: TGTGCCACCGGACTAGCTCGTAGCACAGATACGCAGTATTTT.